The present TCR beta chain was sequenced within a study of shared clonotypes between healthy human individuals. Assay: immunoSEQ multiplex PCR; the TCRdb copy retains only in-frame clones and omits some. The profile covers roughly 2,300,000 clones, with around 92% appearing a single time and 0.3% to 0.45% taken by the ten largest. This clone was seen just once. Its target is unknown. Notes on the study in general: For naive CD4 cells, around 5.1% of clonotypes were shared across a few donors.

The V gene lost 5 bases and the J gene lost 7 bases, with 23 bases spanning the gap. The germline CDR1 and CDR2 sequences are MDHEN and SYDVKM. The CDR3 length is 16 residues. The origin of this receptor is a young man in good health. Some clones in this sample may be carry-over from other donors' samples. Sequences were obtained from naive CD4+ T cells from PBMCs. The subset: CD45RA+ positively selected. The chain carries TRBV28 and TRBJ1-2, with a tentative D call TRBD1 (5 bases). CDR3: CASSTSGTEYLFGYTF. The CDR3 nucleotides read TGTGCCAGCAGTACCTCCGGGACTGAGTACCTATTTGGCTACACCTTC.